This is a list of T cell receptor beta chains from one sample in a study of cytomegalovirus exposure and HLA in healthy donors. Generated by immunoSEQ multiplex PCR, the TCRdb table keeps only in-frame clones and is missing some. This sample has roughly 220,000 clones, with approximately 70% found just once. The sample consisted of PBMCs. The receptors shown here come from a woman in her twenties or thirties in good health and CMV-seronegative. CDR3s include the opening cysteine and the closing phenylalanine or tryptophan. Each record gives: J gene, D gene, V gene, clone size, CDR3 DNA, CDR3 protein. The D gene is left open where the match is weak. The size entry is marked missing in some rows and otherwise reads once, few, many or a size class.

>TRBJ1-1|.|TRBV5-6|.
TGTGCCAGCAGCTTGAGTCCGGGGTATTTCGAAGCTTTCTTT
CASSLSPGYFEAFF
>TRBJ1-2|.|TRBV19|once
TGTGCCAGTAGTCGGGGACTACAAAACTATGGCTACACCTTC
CASSRGLQNYGYTF
>TRBJ2-7|.|TRBV6-5|.
TGTGCCAGCAGTTATATGCGTCAGGGTCCCTACGAGCAGTACTTC
CASSYMRQGPYEQYF
>TRBJ1-5|TRBD1|TRBV6-1|.
TGTGCCAGCAGTGGGACAGGGGTCATTGGCAATCAGCCCCAGCATTTT
CASSGTGVIGNQPQHF
>TRBJ1-2|TRBD1|TRBV7-9|.
TGTTCCAGCAGCGAGGGACAGGCCTATGGCTACACCTTC
CSSSEGQAYGYTF
>TRBJ2-7|TRBD1|TRBV7-9|.
TGTGCCAGCAGCTTAGTCGCATGGGGACAGGCCTACGAGCAGTACTTC
CASSLVAWGQAYEQYF
>TRBJ2-2|.|TRBV11-3|few
TGTGCCAGCAGCCCCAATTCCGGGGAGCTGTTTTTT
CASSPNSGELFF
>TRBJ2-1|TRBD1|TRBV18|.
TGTGCCAGCTCCGGGACAGGGGGGAGCAATGAGCAGTTCTTC
CASSGTGGSNEQFF
>TRBJ2-1|TRBD2|TRBV10-3|.
TGTGCCATCAGATGGACTAGCGGGAGCTACAATGAGCAGTTCTTC
CAIRWTSGSYNEQFF
>TRBJ1-6|.|TRBV13|once
TGTGCCAGCAGCTTAGGGACTCAGTATAATTCACCCCTCCACTTT
CASSLGTQYNSPLHF
>TRBJ1-2|TRBD1|TRBV19|.
TGTGCCAGTAGTATGGGACAGGGCTATGGCTACACCTTC
CASSMGQGYGYTF
>TRBJ2-1|TRBD2|TRBV18|.
TGTGCCAGCTCACCACAGGAGGGACTAGCGACCCATGAGCAGTTCTTC
CASSPQEGLATHEQFF
>TRBJ2-5|TRBD2|TRBV6-1|few
TGTGCCAGCGGCGGGGGGGAGACCCAGTACTTC
CASGGGETQYF
>TRBJ1-3|.|TRBV14|.
TGTGCCAGCAGTACCGGGTACACCATATATTTT
CASSTGYTIYF
>TRBJ1-5|TRBD1|TRBV5-4|.
TGTGCCAGCAGCCAAGACAGGGATCAGCCCCAGCATTTT
CASSQDRDQPQHF
>TRBJ2-1|TRBD1|TRBV7-7|.
TGTGCTAGCAGCTCGGGACAGGGATACTACAATGAGCAGTTCTTC
CASSSGQGYYNEQFF